Given below is one T cell receptor beta chain in context. Sequencing used immunoSEQ multiplex PCR; TCRdb keeps in-frame clones, though not all of them. Here the sample spans about 79,000 clones, 94% being singletons. The data derive from a study of OX40 agonist ivuxolimab in advanced cancers. Germline loops: CDR1 SNHLY, CDR2 FYNNEI. CDR3 length equals 15 residues. V shed 2 bases and J shed 7 bases, with 15 bases lying between them. J is TRBJ1-5 and V is TRBV2; D is undetermined. Source: CD4+ or CD8+ T cells sorted from blood, taken in a trial of the OX40 agonist ivuxolimab. The sequence derives from an adult with an advanced solid tumor such as melanoma, head and neck, liver or kidney cancer. The CDR3 spells CASSERPGFRQPQHF. The CDR3 nucleotides read TGTGCCAGCAGTGAAAGGCCGGGATTCCGGCAGCCCCAGCATTTT.